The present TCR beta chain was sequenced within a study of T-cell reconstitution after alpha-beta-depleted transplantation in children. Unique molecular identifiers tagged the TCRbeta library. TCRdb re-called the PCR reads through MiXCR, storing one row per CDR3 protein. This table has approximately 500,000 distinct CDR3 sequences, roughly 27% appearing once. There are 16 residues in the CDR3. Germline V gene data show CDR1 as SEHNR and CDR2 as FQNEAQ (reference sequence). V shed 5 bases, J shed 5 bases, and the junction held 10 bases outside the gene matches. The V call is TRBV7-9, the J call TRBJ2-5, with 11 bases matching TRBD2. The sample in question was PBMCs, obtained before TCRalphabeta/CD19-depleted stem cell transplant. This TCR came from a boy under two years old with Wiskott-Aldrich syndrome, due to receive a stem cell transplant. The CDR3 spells CASSRGSGRALETQYF. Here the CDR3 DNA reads TGTGCCAGCAGCCGGGGTAGCGGGAGGGCCCTCGAGACCCAGTACTTC. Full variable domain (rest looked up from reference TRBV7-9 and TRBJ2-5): DTGVSQNPRHKITKRGQNVTFRCDPISEHNRLYWYRQTLGQGPEFLTYFQNEAQLEKSRLLSDRFSAERPKGSFSTLEIQRTEQGDSAMYLCASSRGSGRALETQYFGPGTRLLVL.